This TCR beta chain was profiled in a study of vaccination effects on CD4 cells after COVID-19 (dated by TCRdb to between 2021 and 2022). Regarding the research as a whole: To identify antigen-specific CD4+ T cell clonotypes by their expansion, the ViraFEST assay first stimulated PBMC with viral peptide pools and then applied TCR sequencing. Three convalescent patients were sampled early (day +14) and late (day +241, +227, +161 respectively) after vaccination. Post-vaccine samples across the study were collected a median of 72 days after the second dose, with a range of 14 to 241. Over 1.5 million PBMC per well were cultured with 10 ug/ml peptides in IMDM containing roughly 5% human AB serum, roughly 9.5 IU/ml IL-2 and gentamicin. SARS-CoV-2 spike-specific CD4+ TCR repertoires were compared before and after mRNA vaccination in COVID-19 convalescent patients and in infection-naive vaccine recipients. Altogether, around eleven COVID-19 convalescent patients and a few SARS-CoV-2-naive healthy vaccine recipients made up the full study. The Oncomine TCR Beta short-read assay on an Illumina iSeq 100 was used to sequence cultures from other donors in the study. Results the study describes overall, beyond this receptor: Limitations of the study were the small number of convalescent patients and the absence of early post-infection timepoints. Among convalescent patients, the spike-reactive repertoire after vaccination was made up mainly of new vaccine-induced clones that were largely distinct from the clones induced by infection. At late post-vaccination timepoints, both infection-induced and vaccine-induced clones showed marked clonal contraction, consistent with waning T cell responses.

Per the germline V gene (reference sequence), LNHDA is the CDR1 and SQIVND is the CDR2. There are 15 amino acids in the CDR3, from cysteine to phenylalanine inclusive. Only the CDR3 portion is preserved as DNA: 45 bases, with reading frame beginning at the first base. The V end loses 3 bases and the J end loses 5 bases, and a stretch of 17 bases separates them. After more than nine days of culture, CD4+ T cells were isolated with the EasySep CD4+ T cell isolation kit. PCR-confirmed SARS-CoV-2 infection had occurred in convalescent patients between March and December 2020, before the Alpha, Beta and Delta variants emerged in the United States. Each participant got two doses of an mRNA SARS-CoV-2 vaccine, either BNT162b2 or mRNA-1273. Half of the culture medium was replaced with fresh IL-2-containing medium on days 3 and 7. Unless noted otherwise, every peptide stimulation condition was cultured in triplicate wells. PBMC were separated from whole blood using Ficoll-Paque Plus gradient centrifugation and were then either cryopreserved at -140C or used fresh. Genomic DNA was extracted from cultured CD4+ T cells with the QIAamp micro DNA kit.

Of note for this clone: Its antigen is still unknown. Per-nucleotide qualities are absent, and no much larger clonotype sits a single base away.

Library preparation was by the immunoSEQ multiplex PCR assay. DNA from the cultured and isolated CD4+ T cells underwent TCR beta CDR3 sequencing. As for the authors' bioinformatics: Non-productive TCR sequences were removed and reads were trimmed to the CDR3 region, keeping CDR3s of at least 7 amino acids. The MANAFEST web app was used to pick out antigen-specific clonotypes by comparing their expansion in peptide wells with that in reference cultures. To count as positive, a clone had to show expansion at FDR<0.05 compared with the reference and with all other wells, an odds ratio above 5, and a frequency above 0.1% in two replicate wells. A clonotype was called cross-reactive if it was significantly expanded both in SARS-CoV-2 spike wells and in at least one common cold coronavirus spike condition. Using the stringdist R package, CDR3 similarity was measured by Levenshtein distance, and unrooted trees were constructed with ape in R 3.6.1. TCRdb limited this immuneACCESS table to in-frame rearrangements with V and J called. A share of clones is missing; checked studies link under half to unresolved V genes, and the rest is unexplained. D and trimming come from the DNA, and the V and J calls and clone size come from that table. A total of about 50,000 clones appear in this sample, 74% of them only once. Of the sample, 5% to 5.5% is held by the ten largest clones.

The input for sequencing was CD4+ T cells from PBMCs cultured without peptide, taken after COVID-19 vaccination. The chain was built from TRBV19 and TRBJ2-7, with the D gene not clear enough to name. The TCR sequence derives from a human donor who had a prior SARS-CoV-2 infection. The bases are TGTGCCAGTAGTATCGGGCTGGAAAATCCAGACGAGCAGTACTTC. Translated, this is CASSIGLENPDEQYF. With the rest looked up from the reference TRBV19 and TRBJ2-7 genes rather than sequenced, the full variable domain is DGGITQSPKYLFRKEGQNVTLSCEQNLNHDAMYWYRQDPGQGLRLIYYSQIVNDFQKGDIAEGYSVSREKKESFPLTVTSAQKNPTAFYLCASSIGLENPDEQYFGPGTRLTVT.